This T cell receptor (beta chain) was captured by sequencing in a study of low-dose radiotherapy and immunotherapy resistance in tumors. Across the study: Cohort 1 patients were irradiated with 0.5 Gy fractions every 2 weeks to 6.5 Gy total. Intravenous cyclophosphamide at 200 mg/m2 preceded radiation and immunotherapy by one day, every two weeks.

Indicated time point: after trial treatment. Treatment reported: LDRT plus nivolumab, ipilimumab, low-dose cyclophosphamide and aspirin (RACIN trial). The study gave donors nivolumab, ipilimumab, aspirin, low-dose cyclophosphamide and low-dose radiotherapy. This clonotype was counted many times. TRAV- and TRBV-specific primers were used for first-strand cDNA, which covered alpha and beta chains. An approximately 19-cycle PCR with a constant-region primer and V-primer adapter amplified TCRs. TCRdb reprocessed the reads with MiXCR, giving one entry per CDR3 protein. The sample has under 90,000 distinct CDR3 sequences; over 15% are singletons. The CDR3 is made up of 11 amino acids. The V end lost 4 bases, the J end lost 10 bases, and 8 bases lay between the germline ends. Germline CDR1 reads SNHLY; CDR2 reads FYNNEI.

The sample consisted of PBMCs, taken after low-dose radiotherapy plus immunotherapy. The receptor's source is a male donor with prostate cancer. The genes are TRBV2 and TRBJ2-1; tentative D call: TRBD1 (6 bases). The CDR3 coding sequence is TGTGCCAGCAGTGGACAGGCCGAGCAGTTCTTC. This encodes CASSGQAEQFF.